The clone carrying this T cell receptor (beta chain) was observed many times. Its antigen is still unknown. These data originate in a study of early T cells in non-severe SARS-CoV-2 infection. Study information: Unsorted whole blood bulk RNA was sequenced, with unpaired chains. Study conclusions and caveats: Matching against VDJdb likely underestimated virus-specific expansions, favoring anti-spike CD8.

V lost 5 bases and J lost 5; bases outside the gene matches: 8. CDR3 size: 14 residues. Individual cDNA molecules carried attached unique molecular identifiers. Via MiXCR, TCRdb re-called the 5' RACE reads, giving one row per CDR3 protein. Here the sample spans more than 85,000 distinct CDR3 sequences, roughly 12% being singletons. The input for sequencing was whole blood, taken at baseline. The chain is built from TRBV12-3 or TRBV12-4 and TRBJ1-1; 7 nucleotides line up with TRBD1. This TCR was sampled from an adult who was a healthcare worker with PCR-confirmed SARS-CoV-2 infection or an uninfected control (not recorded which). The CDR3 bases are TGTGCCAGCAGTGATCGACAGGGTAGGACTGAAGCTTTCTTT. Encoded protein: CASSDRQGRTEAFF.